These 3 T cell receptor beta chains originate from one sample sequenced in a study of T cells in localized non-small cell lung cancer (dated by TCRdb to 2020 to 2021). Receptor libraries were prepared by the immunoSEQ multiplex PCR assay. TCRdb limited this immuneACCESS table to in-frame rearrangements with V and J called. A share of clones is missing; checked studies link under half to unresolved V genes, and the rest is unexplained. The sample data list about 24,000 clones, and 88% of these were observed just once. The top ten clonotypes cover around a tenth of the sample. The sequences come from peripheral blood mononuclear cells, collected before any cancer treatment. These receptors were obtained from a woman aged 35-75 years with stage III lung adenocarcinoma.

This chain joins TRBV5-1 and TRBJ2-1, with TRBD1 matching over 10 bases. CDR3 size: 16 residues. J gave up 3 bases and V 0 bases, and 3 bases lay outside the gene matches. Looked up from germline, CDR1 is SGHRS and CDR2 is YFSETQ. The CDR3, as DNA: TGCGCCAGCAGCTTGGGGACAGGGGGAGGCTACAATGAGCAGTTCTTC. It yields the protein CASSLGTGGGYNEQFF.

The genes are TRBV11-2 and TRBJ1-2; D remains ambiguous. CDR1 is SGHAT and CDR2 is FQNNGV in the germline V gene. With 4 bases removed from V and 5 bases from J, the gap between germline ends came to 8 bases. CDR3 size: 12 residues. The CDR3 DNA reads as TGTGCCAGCAGCTCCAACTTTTATGGCTACACCTTC. Its translation is CASSSNFYGYTF.

J is TRBJ1-4 and V is TRBV6-6; 8 bases match TRBD1. This CDR3 comprises 14 residues. The germline CDR1 and CDR2 sequences are MNHNY and SVGAGI (reference sequence). The V and J ends lost 0 bases and 8 bases, in that order; junction bases with no gene match: 2. The CDR3 loop is CASSYSDRVEKLFF. DNA of the CDR3: TGTGCCAGCAGTTACTCGGACAGGGTCGAAAAACTGTTTTTT.